The rows below give T cell receptor beta chains drawn from one sample of a study of Graves' ophthalmopathy and Graves' hyperthyroidism. TCRdb used MiXCR to reprocess the multiplex PCR reads, holding one entry per CDR3 protein. The sample holds about 390,000 distinct CDR3 sequences, 15% seen once. Source material: peripheral blood. The receptors derive from a woman aged 18-35 years with stable Graves' hyperthyroidism. The conserved cysteine and the conserved F or W are not part of the CDR3 here. Fields, in order: V gene, CDR3 protein.

TRBV2	ASSEGLSHEQY
TRBV7-9	ASSPLQGSGNTIY
TRBV12-3/TRBV12-4	ASSSSRRGLAETQY
TRBV7-2	ASSLGATDEQY
TRBV24-1	ATSDMDQGFETQY
TRBV9	ASSVVGGEAF
TRBV29-1	SVEDRTGETQY
TRBV19	ASSIDRYSNQPQH
TRBV12-3/TRBV12-4	ASSPPGQGPQPQH
TRBV28	ASLMRGGLSSYEQY
TRBV6-5	ASSYPQAGSGANVLT
TRBV19	ASRRTGLYSNQPQH
TRBV12-3/TRBV12-4	ASSLEVGSEQY
TRBV27	ASSYLVTGGIYGYT
TRBV7-2	ASSLNEHQPQH
TRBV6-2/TRBV6-3	ASSLVQLTGELF
TRBV12-3/TRBV12-4	ASSPRTGRGYGYT
TRBV29-1	SAGDRGPYEQY
TRBV5-1	ASGQGSSETQY
TRBV12-3/TRBV12-4	ASSLAPLAGAPETQY
TRBV6-5	ASSSTVKDGYT
TRBV6-5	ASSYSHGSNQPQH
TRBV28	ASSLHRGIGNTIY
TRBV7-3	ASSSAGGRTGELF
TRBV29-1	SVESGGANVLT
TRBV6-5	ASSYSHQGAQGYT
TRBV6-1	ASLFWAAAPTEAF
TRBV5-1	ASAGQGEQY
TRBV6-1	ASTRTGQGRETQY
TRBV7-2	ASRPQLNTEAF
TRBV5-1	ASSLVVAGDHTGELF
TRBV7-9	ASSLATITGELF
TRBV10-1	ASSDLRGGWQY
TRBV11-2	ASSSLTGGDIQY
TRBV12-3/TRBV12-4	ASRPQTGYTEAF
TRBV6-1	ASTGQGGPRTEAF
TRBV19	ASSEWRGRGGQPQH
TRBV15	ATGGKGFGELF
TRBV9	ASQTAGVAGELF
TRBV12-3/TRBV12-4	ASSFRKAQETQY
TRBV20-1	SARPLVRDGDYGYT
TRBV19	ASSMPGRGLRETQY
TRBV10-2	ASSAGKTNTGELF
TRBV12-3/TRBV12-4	ASSAGTLDNYGYT
TRBV20-1	SALPDRGRISPLH
TRBV7-2	ASSLGAGPSYEQY
TRBV6-1	ASSEAIKGGYSNQPQH
TRBV7-2	ASSLVARGPQETQY
TRBV11-3	ASSFDSSSGNTIY
TRBV2	ASSFRGLQPQH
TRBV19	ASSRQGRGTEAF
TRBV19	ASSPIGSGNQPQH
TRBV12-3/TRBV12-4	ASSLASSGASSYEQY
TRBV27	ASSRVIRSSYNSPFY
TRBV29-1	SARKGGPTNYGYT
TRBV12-3/TRBV12-4	ASSATGGGQPQH